This TCR beta chain emerged from a study of cytomegalovirus exposure and HLA in healthy donors. Turning to the study itself: Findings of an earlier analysis included more than 90 million unique TCR beta sequences from 200 million or so T cells.

Study-level findings and limits: A link between a missense DCLRE1C variant and TCR beta V- and J-gene trimming emerged from a later analysis. Solely CMV serostatus was available to characterize immune exposure. By a later analysis, the bulk of CMV-associated TCR beta chains appeared HLA-restricted.

Use of 60 Vbeta and 13 Jbeta primers characterized the PCR. The table came from immunoSEQ multiplex PCR; TCRdb's copy has only in-frame clones and leaves some out. The repertoire holds around 160,000 clones, around 63% seen once, with 4% to 5.5% in the top ten. Turning to this clone: What it binds is not known.

There are 13 residues in the CDR3. Trimming cost V 0 bases and J 7 bases, with 9 bases left between them. CDR1 is LGHNA, CDR2 YNFKEQ, per germline. The sample taken for sequencing was PBMCs. The TCR originated in a young woman in good health and CMV-seropositive. The chain joins TRBV4-2 to TRBJ1-1; D might be TRBD1 (5 bases). The CDR3 protein is CASSQDETDEAFF. CDR3 nucleotides: TGTGCCAGCAGCCAAGATGAGACAGATGAAGCTTTCTTT.